The 15 T cell receptor beta chains below come from one sample, sequenced in a study of blood T cell repertoires in COVID-19 (dated by TCRdb to the early 2020s). Receptors were amplified or captured by the immunoSEQ multiplex PCR assay. Entries here come from immuneACCESS through TCRdb and include only in-frame sequences with V and J called. Some clones fail to appear in such tables; in the studies checked, an unresolved V gene covers under half of the shortfall, and the cause of the remainder is unknown. In all, the sample holds about 150,000 clones, and around nine tenths of those were seen once. The ten largest clones add up to more than 2% of the sample. Sequences were obtained from peripheral blood. The receptors stem from a woman in her seventies with acute or convalescent COVID-19.

The chain links TRBV5-6 to TRBJ2-2; 11 bases fit TRBD2. CDR1 SGHDT and CDR2 YYEEEE come from the germline V gene. The CDR3 covers 17 residues. V lost 4 bases, J lost 0 bases, and 5 bases stayed unmatched. CDR3 DNA sequence: TGTGCCAGCAGCCTACGACTAGCGGGGACGAACACCGGGGAGCTGTTTTTT. Its translation: CASSLRLAGTNTGELFF.

This chain links TRBV14 with TRBJ1-5, with 8 bases fitting TRBD1. The junction had 15 bases not matched to a gene; V was cut back by 3 bases and J by 5 bases. The CDR3 is 18 amino acids. Germline V gene sequence: CDR1 SGHDN, CDR2 FVKESK. CDR3 nucleotide sequence: TGTGCCAGCAGCCACTGGGGGTCAGGGGGCGCGGGGTATCAGCCCCAGCATTTT. This encodes CASSHWGSGGAGYQPQHF.

This rearrangement joins TRBV7-2 to TRBJ2-3; 11 nucleotides align to TRBD1. This CDR3 has 17 residues. Germline V gives CDR1 SGHTA, CDR2 FQGNSA. J was trimmed by 3 bases and V by 5 bases; bases with no gene match: 10. CDR3 amino acids: CASSARDRGIATDTQYF. The DNA of the CDR3 is TGTGCCAGCAGCGCCCGGGACAGGGGGATCGCGACAGATACGCAGTATTTT.

This sequence joins TRBV6-6 and TRBJ1-6; maybe TRBD1 (6 bases). Germline CDR1 is MNHNY and CDR2 is SVGAGI (reference sequence). V was clipped by 5 bases and J by 0 bases, with 20 bases between them. CDR3 length: 19 amino acids. The CDR3 region is CASSRTFRGDSSYNSPLHF. The CDR3 nucleotides are TGTGCCAGCAGTCGTACGTTCAGGGGCGATAGCTCCTATAATTCACCCCTCCACTTT.

V usage is TRBV12-1 and J usage is TRBJ2-7; TRBD1 is the table's D call and was not checked against the DNA. TRBV12-1 is assigned pseudogene status. The CDR3 extends over 15 amino acids. This chain's CDR3 is CASSNPGTGYHEQYF. In nucleotides, the CDR3 is TGTGCCAGCAGCAACCCCGGGACAGGGTATCACGAGCAGTACTTC.

The chain combines TRBV28 with TRBJ2-1; 8 bases are a match to TRBD1. The CDR3 is 11 amino acids. V lost 8 bases and J lost 6; bases outside the gene matches: 0. Per germline, CDR1 MDHEN and CDR2 SYDVKM. The CDR3 DNA follows: TGTGCCAGCGGACAGGGCAATGAGCAGTTCTTC. Its translation: CASGQGNEQFF.

The chain uses TRBV18 and TRBJ1-5; TRBD1 matches at 8 bases. With 4 bases clipped from V and 7 bases from J, the junction kept 6 bases outside the gene matches. The CDR3 has 14 amino acids. Germline CDR1 and CDR2: KGHSH and LQKENI. This CDR3 is CASSLDRGGQPQHF. The CDR3 bases are TGTGCCAGCTCACTTGACAGGGGAGGCCAGCCCCAGCATTTT.

This sequence joins TRBV6-5 and TRBJ1-5; the D is unclear. This CDR3 is built from 16 residues. Germline V CDR1 and CDR2: MNHEY, SVGAGI. With 0 bases removed from V and 2 bases from J, the gap between germline ends came to 11 bases. In nucleotides, the CDR3 is TGTGCCAGCAGTTACTCGGACTGGGCGGGCAATCAGCCCCAGCATTTT. Residues: CASSYSDWAGNQPQHF.

Regarding this clone: One end of the junction does not line up with germline, which may come from a read error. The chain combines TRBV7-6 with TRBJ2-1; D unresolved. The CDR3 runs 15 residues. The germline CDR1 and CDR2 sequences are SGHVS and FNYEAQ. The CDR3 protein is CASSLGFQIYNEQFF. The CDR3 region has the DNA TGTGCCAGCAGTTTAGGTTTCCAGATCTACAATGAGCAGTTCTTC. The whole variable domain, remainder taken from reference TRBV7-6 and TRBJ2-1, is GAGVSQSPRYKVTKRGQDVALRCDPISGHVSLYWYRQALGQGPEFLTYFNYEAQQDKSGLPNDRFSAERPEGSISTLTIQRTEQRDSAMYRCASSLGFQIYNEQFFGPGTRLTVL.

The chain couples TRBV25-1 to TRBJ2-5; possible D gene TRBD2, 6 bases. In germline, CDR1 is MGHDK, CDR2 SYGVNS. The CDR3 consists of 12 residues. The V and J ends lost 6 bases and 5 bases respectively, with 10 bases between them. The CDR3 nucleotides are TGTGCCAGCAGCGGGGGACTCGAGACCCAGTACTTC. As protein: CASSGGLETQYF. The full variable domain, completed using reference TRBV25-1 and TRBJ2-5, is EADIYQTPRYLVIGTGKKITLECSQTMGHDKMYWYQQDPGMELHLIHYSYGVNSTEKGDLSSESTVSRIRTEHFPLTLESARPSHTSQYLCASSGGLETQYFGPGTRLLVL.

This sequence joins TRBV30 and TRBJ2-3; D is possibly TRBD1 (6 bases). Trimming cost V 0 bases and J 1 base, with 11 bases left between them. The germline CDR1 and CDR2 sequences are GTSNPN and SVGIG (reference sequence). The CDR3 has 15 residues. The chain's CDR3 is CAWSVKQGGTDTQYF. The CDR3 bases are TGTGCCTGGAGTGTAAAACAGGGAGGCACAGATACGCAGTATTTT. The variable domain in full, completed from reference TRBV30 and TRBJ2-3, reads SQTIHQWPATLVQPVGSPLSLECTVEGTSNPNLYWYRQAAGRGLQLLFYSVGIGQISSEVPQNLSASRPQDRQFILSSKKLLLSDSGFYLCAWSVKQGGTDTQYFGPGTRLTVL.

This clone occurred a few times. This chain links TRBV6-6 with TRBJ2-7, with 8 bases lining up with TRBD2. Germline values: CDR1 MNHNY, CDR2 SVGAGI (reference sequence). The CDR3 has 13 residues. V lost 8 bases to trimming and J lost 2 bases; unmatched junction nucleotides: 5. The CDR3 loop is CASRRGGAYEQYF. Here the CDR3 DNA reads TGTGCCAGCCGACGGGGGGGAGCCTACGAGCAGTACTTC.

The chain is built from TRBV27 and TRBJ1-4; D not resolved. Germline V gene data show CDR1 as MNHEY and CDR2 as SMNVEV (reference sequence). The CDR3 has 14 residues. V shed 6 bases and J shed 4 bases, with 12 bases lying between them. The chain's CDR3 is CASRLGVRNEKLFF. For the CDR3, the DNA is TGTGCCAGCAGGCTGGGCGTCCGTAATGAAAAACTGTTTTTT.

The chain is built from TRBV9 and TRBJ1-1; D is ambiguous. CDR1 is SGDLS, CDR2 YYNGEE, per germline. V was cut by 4 bases and J by 5 bases, with 18 bases left in between. This CDR3 is 15 amino acids long. The CDR3 DNA follows: TGTGCCAGCAGCCTGAGGGTGGGCGGTCAAACTGAAGCTTTCTTT. The encoded protein is CASSLRVGGQTEAFF.

As to this clone: In the same sample, other DNA sequences code for this CDR3. The genes are TRBV7-2 and TRBJ2-3; TRBD1 aligns across 8 bases. Per the germline V gene, CDR1 is SGHTA and CDR2 is FQGNSA. Germline trimming cut 1 base from V and 1 base from J; bases unmatched to any gene: 7. There are 17 residues in the CDR3. Here the CDR3 reads CASSLGTGGIRTDTQYF. The CDR3 DNA is TGTGCCAGCAGCTTAGGAACAGGGGGGATTCGCACAGATACGCAGTATTTT. Using reference TRBV7-2 and TRBJ2-3 for the parts outside the CDR3, the full variable domain is GAGVSQSPSNKVTEKGKDVELRCDPISGHTALYWYRQSLGQGLEFLIYFQGNSAPDKSGLPSDRFSAERTGGSVSTLTIQRTQQEDSAVYLCASSLGTGGIRTDTQYFGPGTRLTVL.